The TCR beta chain described here comes from a study of cytomegalovirus exposure and HLA in healthy donors. Notes on the study in general: Most CMV-associated TCR beta chains were later found to appear HLA-restricted. Cytomegalovirus-associated status was assigned to approximately 160 TCR beta chains. Rare TCR sequences predominated, though certain public TCRs were found in many donors.

A word on this clone: Its antigen remains unknown.

Vbeta (60) and Jbeta (13) primers were used in the PCR. Repertoires were generated with immunoSEQ multiplex PCR, while TCRdb's copy carries only in-frame clones and drops some. The data show 65,000 to 100,000 clones, roughly 77% seen once. Germline loops: CDR1 MNHEY, CDR2 SVGAGI. The CDR3 loop spans 14 amino acids. Trimming stripped 2 bases from V and 0 bases from J, with 6 bases between. The rearrangement joins TRBV6-5 to TRBJ2-3, with no clear D. This TCR was recovered from a woman aged 40 to 50 in good health and CMV-seropositive. Sequencing input: PBMCs. The CDR3 DNA reads TGTGCCAGCAGTTACGACTGGAGCACAGATACGCAGTATTTT. This codes for CASSYDWSTDTQYF.